The following is a T cell receptor beta chain sequence with its context. Its recognized antigen is unknown. Per-base qualities were not stored, and no clone one base away is much larger. In this study, focal radiation therapy paired with CTLA-4 blockade (ipilimumab) was tested in patients who had chemo-refractory metastatic non-small-cell lung cancer. The library relied on the immunoSEQ multiplex PCR assay. The table was pulled from immuneACCESS by TCRdb, which kept in-frame rearrangements only. Such tables lose some clones; where checked, under half of the loss comes from unresolved V genes, and the rest has no known cause. The sample data list 40,000 to 60,000 clones, and 82% of these were observed just once. The ten largest account for 2.5% to 3.5% of the sample. Trimming at the junction amounts to 0 bases on V and 0 bases on J, and the germline ends lie 9 bases apart. Taken from cysteine to phenylalanine, the CDR3 has 15 residues. The entry retains the CDR3 DNA only, 45 bases that are in frame from base 1. The germline V gene (reference sequence) provides CDR1 GTSNPN and CDR2 SVGIG.

The entry originates in a study of radiotherapy plus CTLA-4 blockade in lung cancer listed by TCRdb under 2018. Context from the whole study: Objective responses were observed in about a sixth of enrolled patients, and disease control was achieved in roughly 30%.

The paper as a whole reports these results and caveats: After treatment with radiotherapy and ipilimumab, TCR clones that originated in tumors expanded in peripheral blood. The strongest predictors of response, as reported, were early dynamic changes in blood T cell clones along with a rise in serum interferon-beta after radiation.

Here the sequenced sample was peripheral blood, taken from a patient treated with radiotherapy plus ipilimumab. The chain joins TRBV30 to TRBJ1-3; the D gene remains uncertain. The sequence derives from a human donor with non-small cell lung cancer who had stable disease on radiotherapy plus ipilimumab. CDR3 region: CAWSVTTDSGNTIYF. The DNA sequence is given as TGTGCCTGGAGTGTAACTACGGACTCTGGAAACACCATATATTTT.